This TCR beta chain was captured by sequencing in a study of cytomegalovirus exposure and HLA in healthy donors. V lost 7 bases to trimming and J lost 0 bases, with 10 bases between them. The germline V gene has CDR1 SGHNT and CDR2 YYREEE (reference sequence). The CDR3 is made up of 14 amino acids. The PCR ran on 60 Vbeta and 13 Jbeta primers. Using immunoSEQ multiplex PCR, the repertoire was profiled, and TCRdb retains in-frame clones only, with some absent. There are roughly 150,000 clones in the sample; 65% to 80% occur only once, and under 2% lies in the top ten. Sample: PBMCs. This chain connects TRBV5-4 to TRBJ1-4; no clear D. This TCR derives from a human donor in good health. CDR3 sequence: CASGLDATNEKLFF. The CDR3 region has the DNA TGTGCCAGCGGACTGGACGCAACTAATGAAAAACTGTTTTTT.